This is a list of T cell receptor beta chains from one sample in a study of PD-1 blockade in classical Hodgkin lymphoma. Sequencing was performed with immunoSEQ multiplex PCR; in TCRdb, only in-frame clones are kept and a portion is missing. The sample shows more than 90,000 clones, about three quarters of them seen only once. Sample: peripheral blood mononuclear cells (PBMCs), taken before the fourth cycle of nivolumab. The receptors derive from a human donor with classical Hodgkin lymphoma. CDR3s include the opening cysteine and the closing phenylalanine or tryptophan. The D gene is left open where the match is weak. A row's size may be missing; if present it is once, few, many or a size class.

abundance | d_gene | j_gene | v_gene | CDR3aa
NA | TRBD1 | TRBJ1-1 | TRBV12-5 | CASGPTGVNTEAFF
NA | NA | TRBJ2-1 | TRBV19 | CASSIGLLSNEQFF
NA | NA | TRBJ2-2 | TRBV5-6 | CASSLAGELFF
NA | NA | TRBJ2-2 | TRBV7-6 | CASSFENTGELFF
NA | TRBD1 | TRBJ2-1 | TRBV27 | CASSKPGQGYNEQFF
NA | NA | TRBJ2-2 | TRBV7-6 | CASSLMGAGELFF
NA | TRBD2 | TRBJ2-5 | TRBV7-7 | CASSLRTRPGETQYF
NA | NA | TRBJ1-1 | TRBV19 | CASSIRRRAVGATTEAFF
few | NA | TRBJ1-4 | TRBV20-1 | CSAKDIEKLFF
NA | NA | TRBJ2-2 | TRBV6-5 | CASEGTLNTGELFF
few | NA | TRBJ1-1 | TRBV6-5 | CASSYRAEPEAFF
NA | NA | TRBJ2-3 | TRBV7-9 | CASSLAQSTDTQYF
NA | NA | TRBJ2-7 | TRBV6-5 | CASSWGYEQYF
few | NA | TRBJ1-3 | TRBV6-5 | CASKAPWVNTIYF
NA | TRBD2 | TRBJ2-1 | TRBV11-2 | CASSPFVAGEPINEQFF
once | NA | TRBJ2-2 | TRBV19 | CASSIVGRNTGELFF
NA | TRBD1 | TRBJ1-5 | TRBV19 | CASRGRDNNQPQHF
once | TRBD2 | TRBJ2-7 | TRBV4-2 | CASSPRLAGVPYEQYF
NA | TRBD1 | TRBJ1-2 | TRBV9 | CASSTGSRTGGVDGYTF
NA | TRBD1 | TRBJ1-4 | TRBV7-9 | CASSLRTGISEKLFF
NA | TRBD1 | TRBJ2-5 | TRBV28 | CASSPPDRGVETQYF
NA | NA | TRBJ2-1 | TRBV28 | CASYRPGLRNEQFF
NA | NA | TRBJ2-7 | TRBV5-1 | CASSLVGSYEQYF
NA | NA | TRBJ1-1 | TRBV7-9 | CASSARQAGTEAFF
NA | NA | TRBJ1-1 | TRBV5-6 | CASSLGTGRNTEAFF
once | NA | TRBJ2-5 | TRBV15 | CATSRDSAGLGETQYF
NA | NA | TRBJ1-1 | TRBV7-2 | CASSSQRVPSTEAFF
NA | TRBD1 | TRBJ2-7 | TRBV5-3 | CARSFRDRAYEQYF
NA | NA | TRBJ2-1 | TRBV28 | CASRRISSYNEQFF
NA | TRBD1 | TRBJ1-6 | TRBV27 | CASRGTANSPLHF
NA | NA | TRBJ1-2 | TRBV2 | CASSEAGANYGYTF
NA | TRBD1 | TRBJ2-5 | TRBV28 | CASRRTGEETQYF
many | TRBD1 | TRBJ2-1 | TRBV6-5 | CASSYSTGGVYNEQFF
NA | TRBD1 | TRBJ1-2 | TRBV19 | CASSIGQGPIYGYTF
many | NA | TRBJ2-7 | TRBV18 | CASSPDSALPEQYF
NA | NA | TRBJ1-4 | TRBV11-2 | CASSLLSRGEKLFF
NA | TRBD2 | TRBJ2-2 | TRBV7-2 | CASSSGTSGAPGLELFF
NA | NA | TRBJ1-2 | TRBV10-3 | CAIVDDPWTDQRGYTF
NA | NA | TRBJ2-1 | TRBV18 | CASSARGGGNDNEQFF
NA | TRBD1 | TRBJ2-7 | TRBV6-6 | CASSQTGGSYEQYF
once | NA | TRBJ1-1 | TRBV7-6 | CASSLFPGVYTEAFF